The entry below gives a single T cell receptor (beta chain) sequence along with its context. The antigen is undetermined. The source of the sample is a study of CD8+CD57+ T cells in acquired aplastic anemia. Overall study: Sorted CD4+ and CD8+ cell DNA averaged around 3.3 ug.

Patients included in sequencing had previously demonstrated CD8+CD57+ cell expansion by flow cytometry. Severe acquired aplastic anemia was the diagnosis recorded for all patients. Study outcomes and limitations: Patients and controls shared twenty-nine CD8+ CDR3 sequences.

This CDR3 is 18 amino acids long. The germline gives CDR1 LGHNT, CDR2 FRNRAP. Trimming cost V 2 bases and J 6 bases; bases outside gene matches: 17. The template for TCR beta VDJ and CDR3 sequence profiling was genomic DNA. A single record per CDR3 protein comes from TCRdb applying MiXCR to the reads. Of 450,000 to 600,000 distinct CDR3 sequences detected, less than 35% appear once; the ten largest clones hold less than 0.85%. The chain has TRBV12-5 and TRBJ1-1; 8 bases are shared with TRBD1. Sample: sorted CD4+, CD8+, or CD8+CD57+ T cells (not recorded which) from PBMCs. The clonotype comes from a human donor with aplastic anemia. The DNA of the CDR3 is TGTGCTAGTGGTTTGTCCCCCCGTCCGACAGGGGTGAGCGCTGAAGCTTTCTTT. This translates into CASGLSPRPTGVSAEAFF.